This T cell receptor beta chain is from a study of regulatory T cells in long-lasting Graves disease. Through Arm-PCR of CDR3 regions and iRepertoire HTBI primers, TCR beta libraries were built. TCRdb ran MiXCR on the multiplex PCR reads and lists one entry per CDR3 protein. The profile shows over 500,000 distinct CDR3 sequences, under 20% of them singletons. This clonotype was counted many times. The CDR3 covers 13 residues. Trimming stripped 7 bases from V and 4 bases from J, with 13 bases between. The germline V gene encodes CDR1 MDHEN and CDR2 SYDVKM. Time point defined: newly diagnosed GD, antithyroid drugs for less than 3 months. PBMC RNA served as the TCR library source. The data were also submitted as part of a second study, on T cells in Graves' hyperthyroidism and ophthalmopathy. That paper states: In patients aged 18 to 65, hyperthyroidism was newly diagnosed, with duration under 2 months. A model of 13 V-J pairs discriminated ophthalmopathy from stable hyperthyroidism.

This specimen consisted of peripheral blood mononuclear cells (PBMCs), obtained at new diagnosis, from a patient treated with antithyroid drugs. The TCR sequence derives from a woman between 25 and 40 years old with Graves disease. The chain carries TRBV28 and TRBJ1-2; D unclear. CDR3 residues: CASTLGQPYGYTF. The CDR3 coding sequence is TGTGCCAGCACCCTCGGGCAGCCCTATGGCTACACCTTC.